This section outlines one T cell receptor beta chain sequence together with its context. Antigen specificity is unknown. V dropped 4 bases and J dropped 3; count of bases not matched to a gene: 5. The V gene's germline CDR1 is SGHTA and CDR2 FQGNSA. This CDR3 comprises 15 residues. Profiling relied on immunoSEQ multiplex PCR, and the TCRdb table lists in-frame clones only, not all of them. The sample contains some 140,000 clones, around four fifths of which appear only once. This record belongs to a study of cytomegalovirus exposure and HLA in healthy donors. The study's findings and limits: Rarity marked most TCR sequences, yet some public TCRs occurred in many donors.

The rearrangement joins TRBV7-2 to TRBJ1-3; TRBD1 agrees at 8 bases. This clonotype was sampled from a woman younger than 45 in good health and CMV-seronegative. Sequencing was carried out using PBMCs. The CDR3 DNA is TGTGCCAGCAGCTCGGTACAGGGGGTTGGAAACACCATATATTTT. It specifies CASSSVQGVGNTIYF.